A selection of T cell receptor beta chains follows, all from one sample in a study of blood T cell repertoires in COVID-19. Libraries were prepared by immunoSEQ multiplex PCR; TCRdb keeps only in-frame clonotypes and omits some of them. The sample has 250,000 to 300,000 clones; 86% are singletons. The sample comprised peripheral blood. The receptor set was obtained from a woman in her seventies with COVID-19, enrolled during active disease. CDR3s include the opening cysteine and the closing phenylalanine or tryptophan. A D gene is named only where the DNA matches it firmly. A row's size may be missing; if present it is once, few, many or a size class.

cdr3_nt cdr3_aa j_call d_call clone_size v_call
TGTGCCAGCAGTCAGGGCAATGATCAGCCCCAGCATTTT CASSQGNDQPQHF TRBJ1-5 NA NA TRBV2
TGTGCCAGCAGCTTACTCGCAGGGGGCACTGAAGCTTTCTTT CASSLLAGGTEAFF TRBJ1-1 TRBD1 few TRBV7-9
TGTGCCACCAGTGATTTGCGCCAGGGGGGTTTGGAGACCCAGTACTTC CATSDLRQGGLETQYF TRBJ2-5 NA NA TRBV24-1
TGTGCCAGCAGTGCGGGTCGATCCTACGAGCAGTACTTC CASSAGRSYEQYF TRBJ2-7 NA once TRBV2
TGTGCCAGCAGCACCACAATCTCCTACGAGCAGTACTTC CASSTTISYEQYF TRBJ2-7 NA NA TRBV7-2
TGTGCCAGCAGTGGCGACAGGGGGGCTGAAGCTTTCTTT CASSGDRGAEAFF TRBJ1-1 TRBD1 NA TRBV2
TGTGCCAGCAGTGAAGTAGCGGGGGGTACTTGGGATGAGCAGTTCTTC CASSEVAGGTWDEQFF TRBJ2-1 TRBD2 NA TRBV2
TGCGCCAGCAGCTACACAGATCGGCCAGATACGCAGTATTTT CASSYTDRPDTQYF TRBJ2-3 NA NA TRBV5-1
TGTGCCTGGAGTGTAACCCTGGGGGGGGGCTACACCTTC CAWSVTLGGGYTF TRBJ1-2 NA NA TRBV30
TGCGCCAGCAGCCAAGGACTCCGGCAGAGATCTAACTATGGCTACACCTTC CASSQGLRQRSNYGYTF TRBJ1-2 NA NA TRBV4-1
TGCGCCAGCAGCTCAACTATGGGACAGGGCGCTGAAGCTTTCTTT CASSSTMGQGAEAFF TRBJ1-1 TRBD1 NA TRBV5-1
TGCGCCAGCACAATTCGGACACAAAAGGACTATGGCTACACCTTC CASTIRTQKDYGYTF TRBJ1-2 NA NA TRBV23-1
TGTGCCAGCAGTGACAGGGAGGATCAGCCCCAGCATTTT CASSDREDQPQHF TRBJ1-5 NA NA TRBV6-1
TGTGCCTGGAGTGTCAGCTACGAGCAGTACTTC CAWSVSYEQYF TRBJ2-7 NA NA TRBV30
TGTGCCAGCAGCCACAAGGGAGGAAACTATGGCTACACCTTC CASSHKGGNYGYTF TRBJ1-2 NA NA TRBV3-1/TRBV3-2
TGTGCCAGCTCCCCTAAGGGGGGGGCTGAAGCTTTCTTT CASSPKGGAEAFF TRBJ1-1 NA once TRBV18
TGTGCCAGCAGTAAAAGCAGACCGGGACTAGCGATCGTCTATGAGCAGTTCTTC CASSKSRPGLAIVYEQFF TRBJ2-1 TRBD2 NA TRBV7-9
TGTGCCAGCAGTTTCGGGGGGACCGGGGAGCTGTTTTTT CASSFGGTGELFF TRBJ2-2 TRBD2 once TRBV27
TGTGCCAGCAGCGTAGGTAACAATCAGCCCCAGCATTTT CASSVGNNQPQHF TRBJ1-5 NA NA TRBV9
TGTGCCACTCGGGACATCGGCTCCTATAATTCACCCCTCCACTTT CATRDIGSYNSPLHF TRBJ1-6 NA once TRBV10-3
TGTGCCAGCAGCACTACTAGCGGGGGAAACTACGAGCAGTACTTC CASSTTSGGNYEQYF TRBJ2-7 TRBD2 NA TRBV7-2
TGTGCCAGCAGCCAACCGATGAGGAGTGAGCAGTTCTTC CASSQPMRSEQFF TRBJ2-1 NA NA TRBV7-8
TGTGCCAGCAGTCCGACAGGGGGCGTTCTGGGTGGCTACACCTTC CASSPTGGVLGGYTF TRBJ1-2 TRBD1 NA TRBV27
TGTGCCAGTAGTGCGTACAGGGAAACCGGGGAGCTGTTTTTT CASSAYRETGELFF TRBJ2-2 NA NA TRBV19